This TCR beta chain derives from a study of blood T cell repertoires in COVID-19. The V end lost 7 bases, the J end lost 2 bases, and 13 bases lay between the germline ends. The length of the CDR3 is 14 residues. From germline, CDR1 is SNHLY and CDR2 FYNNEI. Clones were read by immunoSEQ multiplex PCR, and TCRdb kept only the in-frame ones, dropping some. This table holds 95,000 to 100,000 clones, 80% to 95% found once. Sequenced sample: peripheral blood. This sequence joins TRBV2 and TRBJ2-3, with a tentative D call TRBD2 (5 bases). The TCR originated in a man aged 50 to 59 with active COVID-19. As DNA, the CDR3 is TGTGCCAGCAAGGACTCACTTTTCACAGATACGCAGTATTTT. Its translation is CASKDSLFTDTQYF. The complete variable domain, with remaining parts taken from reference TRBV2 and TRBJ2-3, reads EPEVTQTPSHQVTQMGQEVILRCVPISNHLYFYWYRQILGQKVEFLVSFYNNEISEKSEIFDDQFSVERPDGSNFTLKIRSTKLEDSAMYFCASKDSLFTDTQYFGPGTRLTVL.